This TCR beta chain was captured by sequencing in a study of shared T cell receptors in the human thymus. The CDR3 contains 16 residues. V lost 4 bases to trimming and J lost 5 bases; unmatched junction nucleotides: 13. Per germline, CDR1 MNHEY and CDR2 SVGAGI. Libraries were prepared by immunoSEQ multiplex PCR; TCRdb keeps only in-frame clonotypes and omits some of them. The table records 700,000 or so clones, approximately 85% of them present only once. The sample also formed part of further work on human thymus T cells. That source reports: In thymic and blood repertoires alike, V and J usage looked biased.

The chain uses TRBV6-5 and TRBJ1-1; the match to TRBD1 covers 7 bases. This sequence originates from a girl under three years old with a congenital heart defect. Sequencing was carried out using thymocytes. For the CDR3, the DNA is TGTGCCAGCAGTTCTCACAGGGGCGCCCTAGGAACTGAAGCTTTCTTT. It yields the protein CASSSHRGALGTEAFF.